The rows below give T cell receptor beta chains drawn from one sample of a study of blood T cell repertoires in COVID-19. The data were produced by immunoSEQ multiplex PCR, yet TCRdb's version contains in-frame clones alone and is incomplete. The data contain tens of thousands of clones, more than 75% of them seen just once; the ten biggest clones take up more than 9%. Sequencing was carried out using peripheral blood. The receptors here all came from a man aged 55 to 70 with acute or convalescent COVID-19. Both conserved end residues are part of each CDR3. Each record gives: clone size, D gene, V gene, CDR3 length, J gene, CDR3 DNA, CDR3 protein. D genes are given only for firm matches. Expanded clones get a size class; other rows say once, few or many, or leave the size out.

NA	TRBD1	TRBV7-6	13	TRBJ1-2	TGTGCCAGCAGCACGGACAGGGGCTATGGCTACACCTTC	CASSTDRGYGYTF
NA	TRBD1	TRBV6-5	16	TRBJ2-1	TGTGCCAGCAGTTCCGGGACAGGGCGAAATTACAATGAGCAGTTCTTC	CASSSGTGRNYNEQFF
NA	NA	TRBV2	15	TRBJ1-5	TGTGCCAGCAGCGCCGTGACGGGGGGCAATCAGCCCCAGCATTTT	CASSAVTGGNQPQHF
few	TRBD1	TRBV7-2	16	TRBJ2-3	TGTGCCAGCAGCCCAAGGGGGCCCAGGGGATCAGATACGCAGTATTTT	CASSPRGPRGSDTQYF
NA	TRBD1	TRBV6-2/TRBV6-3	15	TRBJ1-5	TGTGCCAGCAGTTATTCCGGGACAGGGCATCAGCCCCAGCATTTT	CASSYSGTGHQPQHF
NA	NA	TRBV7-2	13	TRBJ2-5	TGTGCCAGCAGCTTAAACCTTCGGGAGACCCAGTACTTC	CASSLNLRETQYF
NA	NA	TRBV11-2	17	TRBJ2-2	TGTGCCAGCAGCTTAGATGGAGAGCGGGCGAACACCGGGGAGCTGTTTTTT	CASSLDGERANTGELFF
few	NA	TRBV3-1/TRBV3-2	12	TRBJ1-3	TGTGCCAGCGCAGGGGACGGAAACACCATATATTTT	CASAGDGNTIYF
NA	TRBD1	TRBV11-2	15	TRBJ2-5	TGTGCCAGCAGCTACTCAGGGGGCGGCCAAGAGACCCAGTACTTC	CASSYSGGGQETQYF
NA	TRBD1	TRBV6-5	16	TRBJ1-1	TGTGCCAGCAGTTCCCGACAGGGGTCCTTCTCTTTACAAGCTTTCTTT	CASSSRQGSFSLQAFF
few	NA	TRBV12-3/TRBV12-4	13	TRBJ2-1	TGTGCCAGCAGTCCCCGGGACTCCAGAGGACAGTTCTTC	CASSPRDSRGQFF
NA	TRBD2	TRBV3-1/TRBV3-2	16	TRBJ2-1	TGTGCCAGCAGCGTTCGTCTAGCGGGAGTCGAGGATGAGCAGTTCTTC	CASSVRLAGVEDEQFF
NA	TRBD1	TRBV19	18	TRBJ1-5	TGTGCCAGTGGCCGGACAGGGGGTTTTCGTCAGGGTGATCAGCCCCAGCATTTT	CASGRTGGFRQGDQPQHF
NA	NA	TRBV12-5	13	TRBJ1-6	TGTGCTAGTGGTTTGGGGCTGAATTCACCCCTCCACTTT	CASGLGLNSPLHF
NA	NA	TRBV19	13	TRBJ1-1	TGTGCCAGTAGTATTCAGGGTAACACTGAAGCTTTCTTT	CASSIQGNTEAFF
NA	NA	TRBV11-1	15	TRBJ2-7	TGTGCCAGCAGCCAAGGCGGTTCGGTAGTCGGCGAGCAGTACTTC	CASSQGGSVVGEQYF
NA	TRBD1	TRBV7-9	16	TRBJ2-7	TGTGCCAGCAGCCGGGCCCGGGGACAGGGGTTCGCCGAGCAGTACTTC	CASSRARGQGFAEQYF
NA	TRBD1	TRBV2	16	TRBJ1-1	TGTGCCAGCCGTCGAGATTTGGGGGCAGGGGGGACTGAAGCTTTCTTT	CASRRDLGAGGTEAFF
NA	NA	TRBV6-1	14	TRBJ1-2	TGTGCCAGCAGTGAAAACGTCAGGCTCTATGGCTACACCTTC	CASSENVRLYGYTF
NA	TRBD2	TRBV18	15	TRBJ2-3	TGTGCCAGCTCACCAGGACTAGCGGGGTGGGATACGCAGTATTTT	CASSPGLAGWDTQYF
NA	NA	TRBV5-1	15	TRBJ1-5	TGCGCCAGCAGCAAGGAAGGGAGTAGCAATCAGCCCCAGCATTTT	CASSKEGSSNQPQHF
NA	TRBD1	TRBV25-1	12	TRBJ1-4	TGTGCCAGCAGTGAGGACAGGGGTAAACTGTTTTTT	CASSEDRGKLFF
NA	NA	TRBV24-1	15	TRBJ2-5	TGTGCCACCAGTGATCAGCAGGGTGCACAAGAGACCCAGTACTTC	CATSDQQGAQETQYF
NA	TRBD1	TRBV29-1	13	TRBJ1-4	TGCAGCGCTGGCCGGGACAGCAATGAAAAACTGTTTTTT	CSAGRDSNEKLFF
NA	NA	TRBV6-4	13	TRBJ2-3	TGTGCCAGCAGCCCCAGCGCGGGAGATACGCAGTATTTT	CASSPSAGDTQYF
NA	NA	TRBV19	14	TRBJ1-4	TGTGCCAGTAGCAGCACAAAGGAGGGCGAAAAACTGTTTTTT	CASSSTKEGEKLFF
NA	NA	TRBV5-4	15	TRBJ2-1	TGTGCCAGCAGCGCCGGACTGAACTCCTACAATGAGCAGTTCTTC	CASSAGLNSYNEQFF
NA	NA	TRBV18	17	TRBJ2-1	TGTGCCAGCTCACCACCGGTCGGAGGGGTAAAGTACAATGAGCAGTTCTTC	CASSPPVGGVKYNEQFF
NA	NA	TRBV4-2	14	TRBJ2-5	TGTGCCAGCAGCCAGCGACTAGAGGGGGAGACCCAGTACTTC	CASSQRLEGETQYF
NA	NA	TRBV4-1	17	TRBJ1-5	TGCGCCAGCAGCCAAGATTGGGGCGGCCACGGACCTCAGCCCCAGCATTTT	CASSQDWGGHGPQPQHF
NA	TRBD1	TRBV28	13	TRBJ1-2	TGTGCCAGCAGTGCTGACAGGGGCAGGGGCTACACCTTC	CASSADRGRGYTF
NA	TRBD1	TRBV5-5	13	TRBJ2-7	TGTGCCAGCAGCCGGACAGGGGACTACGAGCAGTACTTC	CASSRTGDYEQYF
NA	NA	TRBV15	15	TRBJ2-2	TGTGCCACCAGCAGGGCTAGGGGGAACACCGGGGAGCTGTTTTTT	CATSRARGNTGELFF
once	TRBD2	TRBV7-3	16	TRBJ2-3	TGTGCCAGCAGCCCTGGGCTAGCGGAGTACACAGATACGCAGTATTTT	CASSPGLAEYTDTQYF
NA	TRBD2	TRBV24-1	17	TRBJ2-3	TGTGCCACCAGTGACCGTACTAGCGGGGGGGGCAAAGATACGCAGTATTTT	CATSDRTSGGGKDTQYF
few	NA	TRBV12-3/TRBV12-4	13	TRBJ1-2	TGTGCCAGCAGTTTAGCTCGGGACTATGGCTACACCTTC	CASSLARDYGYTF
NA	TRBD1	TRBV28	19	TRBJ2-1	TGTGCCAGCAGTCCACCGGGACAGGGAAGTTTAGGGGGAAGGAATGAGCAGTTCTTC	CASSPPGQGSLGGRNEQFF
NA	NA	TRBV29-1	13	TRBJ1-4	TGCAGCGTTGCTGCAGGAACTAATGAAAAACTGTTTTTT	CSVAAGTNEKLFF
NA	TRBD1	TRBV5-6	16	TRBJ1-1	TGTGCCAGCAGCTTGAGGAACAGGGGATCGAACACTGAAGCTTTCTTT	CASSLRNRGSNTEAFF
NA	NA	TRBV7-8	14	TRBJ1-1	TGTGCCAGCAGCCGGCAGGGGTCGGGCACTGAAGCTTTCTTT	CASSRQGSGTEAFF
NA	TRBD2	TRBV27	16	TRBJ2-7	TGTGCCAGCAGCCATAGGACTAGCGGGACGCCCTACGAGCAGTACTTC	CASSHRTSGTPYEQYF
NA	NA	TRBV7-2	11	TRBJ1-2	TGTGCCAGCAGCTTATATTCTGGCTACACCTTC	CASSLYSGYTF
NA	NA	TRBV7-2	15	TRBJ2-7	TGTGCCAGCAGCCCCCCCCTGCGGGGAACGAACGAGCAGTACTTC	CASSPPLRGTNEQYF